Reported below is one T cell receptor (beta chain). Antigen unknown. The sample contains more than one DNA sequence encoding this CDR3. These data are taken from a study of cytomegalovirus exposure and HLA in healthy donors. Study findings and constraints: Later work found most CMV-associated TCR beta chains apparently HLA-restricted.

Germline V gene lookup returns CDR1 SNHLY and CDR2 FYNNEI. V was clipped by 8 bases and J by 4 bases; unmatched bases: 2. This CDR3 is built from 13 residues. The PCR was carried out with 60 Vbeta primers and 13 Jbeta primers. Assay used: immunoSEQ multiplex PCR; TCRdb lists only in-frame clones, some missing. Here the sample spans about 200,000 clones, more than 75% being singletons. Sequences were obtained from PBMCs. This clonotype was sampled from a woman aged 45-59 years in good health and CMV-seropositive. V is TRBV2 and J is TRBJ2-7, with 13 bases identical to TRBD2. This CDR3 is CASRLAGGYEQYF. The CDR3 region has the DNA TGTGCCAGCCGACTAGCGGGGGGTTACGAGCAGTACTTC.